These T cell receptor beta chains were read from a single sample in a study of Graves' ophthalmopathy and Graves' hyperthyroidism. TCRdb analysed the multiplex PCR reads with MiXCR anew, one entry per CDR3 protein. Of around 1,200,000 distinct CDR3 sequences listed, 36% are singletons. The sequencing input was peripheral blood or thyroid tissue (not recorded which). These receptor sequences come from an adult man with Graves' hyperthyroidism. Both conserved end residues are part of each CDR3. The order of the fields is D gene, J gene, V gene, clone size, CDR3 DNA, CDR3 protein. A D gene is named only where the DNA matches it firmly. Clone size, where shown, is once, few, many, or a class for clones that have expanded.

D gene: NA
J gene: TRBJ2-5
V gene: TRBV7-9
clone size: many
CDR3 DNA: TGTGCCAGCAGCTTAGTCGGCAGGCAACAAGAGACCCAGTACTTC
CDR3 protein: CASSLVGRQQETQYF

D gene: NA
J gene: TRBJ1-4
V gene: TRBV10-3
clone size: NA
CDR3 DNA: TGTGCCATCAAATCCGGGGGCGACAGTTGGGAAAAACTGTTTTTT
CDR3 protein: CAIKSGGDSWEKLFF

D gene: TRBD1
J gene: TRBJ1-1
V gene: TRBV7-2
clone size: NA
CDR3 DNA: TGTGCCAGCAGTTACGGGACAGGTGTTTTGGCTTTCTTT
CDR3 protein: CASSYGTGVLAFF

D gene: NA
J gene: TRBJ1-6
V gene: TRBV29-1
clone size: many
CDR3 DNA: TGCAGCGTGGGGGACGGCGATAATTCACCCCTCCACTTT
CDR3 protein: CSVGDGDNSPLHF

D gene: TRBD1
J gene: TRBJ1-5
V gene: TRBV6-5
clone size: NA
CDR3 DNA: TGTGCCAGCAGCGTCCCGGGACAGGGAATGAGCAATCAGCCCCAGCATTTT
CDR3 protein: CASSVPGQGMSNQPQHF

D gene: NA
J gene: TRBJ1-6
V gene: TRBV20-1
clone size: many
CDR3 DNA: TGCAGTGCTAGCAGAACCCTGAACTCACCCCTCCACTTT
CDR3 protein: CSASRTLNSPLHF

D gene: TRBD1
J gene: TRBJ1-5
V gene: TRBV12-3/TRBV12-4
clone size: NA
CDR3 DNA: TGTGCCAGCAGTCTCGGACAGGGCGTCTACGAGCATTTT
CDR3 protein: CASSLGQGVYEHF

D gene: TRBD2
J gene: TRBJ2-2
V gene: TRBV12-3/TRBV12-4
clone size: NA
CDR3 DNA: TGTGCCAGCAGTTCGGGGGGAGGGGCGGCCGGGGAGCTGTTTTTT
CDR3 protein: CASSSGGGAAGELFF

D gene: NA
J gene: TRBJ2-7
V gene: TRBV7-8
clone size: many
CDR3 DNA: TGTGCCAGCAGCTCCCGAGACCCGTCCAGCTCCTACGAGCAGTACTTC
CDR3 protein: CASSSRDPSSSYEQYF

D gene: TRBD1
J gene: TRBJ2-5
V gene: TRBV11-1
clone size: NA
CDR3 DNA: TGTGCCAGCAGCTCCACCGGGACAGGGGGCGCTTTCGAAGAGACCCAGTACTTC
CDR3 protein: CASSSTGTGGAFEETQYF

D gene: TRBD2
J gene: TRBJ2-7
V gene: TRBV7-2
clone size: NA
CDR3 DNA: TGTGCCAGCAGCCCCCGACAGCGGGGTACCTACGAGCAGTACTTC
CDR3 protein: CASSPRQRGTYEQYF

D gene: TRBD2
J gene: TRBJ2-5
V gene: TRBV10-2
clone size: NA
CDR3 DNA: TGCGCCAGCAGTGCCGGACTAGGAGAGACCCAGTACTTC
CDR3 protein: CASSAGLGETQYF

D gene: NA
J gene: TRBJ1-5
V gene: TRBV12-3/TRBV12-4
clone size: many
CDR3 DNA: TGTGCCAGCAGCTTGGGCCGGAGTAGGGTTAGCAATCAGCCCCAGCATTTT
CDR3 protein: CASSLGRSRVSNQPQHF

D gene: NA
J gene: TRBJ2-2
V gene: TRBV15
clone size: many
CDR3 DNA: TGTGCCACCAGCAGGGGGCTAGACAGGCGCAACACCGGGGAGCTGTTTTTT
CDR3 protein: CATSRGLDRRNTGELFF

D gene: TRBD1
J gene: TRBJ1-5
V gene: TRBV5-1
clone size: once
CDR3 DNA: TGCGCCAGAAGCACTAACCGACAGGGAGGCAATCAGCCCCAGCATTTT
CDR3 protein: CARSTNRQGGNQPQHF